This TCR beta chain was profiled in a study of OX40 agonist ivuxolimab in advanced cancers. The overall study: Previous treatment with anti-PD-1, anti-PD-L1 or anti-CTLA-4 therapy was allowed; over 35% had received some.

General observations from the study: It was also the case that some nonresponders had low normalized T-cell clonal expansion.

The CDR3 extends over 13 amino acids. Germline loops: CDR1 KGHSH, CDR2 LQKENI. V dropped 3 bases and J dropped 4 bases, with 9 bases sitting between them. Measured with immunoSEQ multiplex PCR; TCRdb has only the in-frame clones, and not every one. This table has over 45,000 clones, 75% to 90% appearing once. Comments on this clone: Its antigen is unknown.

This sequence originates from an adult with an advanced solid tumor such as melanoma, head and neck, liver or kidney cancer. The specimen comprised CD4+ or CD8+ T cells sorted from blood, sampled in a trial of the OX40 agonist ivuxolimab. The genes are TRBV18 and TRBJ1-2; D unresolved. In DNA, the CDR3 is TGTGCCAGCTCACCGTACTCGTCCTATGGCTACACCTTC. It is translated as CASSPYSSYGYTF.